This TCR beta chain was identified during a study of identical twins' blood T cells. This clonotype appeared a few times. TCRdb called the 5' RACE reads again in MiXCR, with one record for every CDR3 protein. The sample gives a few hundred thousand distinct CDR3 sequences, over 25% of which show up once; 6.1% is in the top ten. Donors were six healthy women in three monozygous twin pairs. All three twin pairs grew up together with likely shared infections and vaccines. CDR3 size: 12 residues. V shed 3 bases and J shed 3 bases, with 6 bases lying between them. Germline CDR1 reads ENHRY; CDR2 reads SYGVKD.

The TCR originated in a woman aged 18-49 years in good health. Specimen: PBMCs. J is TRBJ2-7 and V is TRBV10-3, with D hard to call. Here the CDR3 reads CAISERDYEQYF. The CDR3 nucleotides are TGTGCCATCAGTGAAAGGGACTACGAGCAGTACTTC.